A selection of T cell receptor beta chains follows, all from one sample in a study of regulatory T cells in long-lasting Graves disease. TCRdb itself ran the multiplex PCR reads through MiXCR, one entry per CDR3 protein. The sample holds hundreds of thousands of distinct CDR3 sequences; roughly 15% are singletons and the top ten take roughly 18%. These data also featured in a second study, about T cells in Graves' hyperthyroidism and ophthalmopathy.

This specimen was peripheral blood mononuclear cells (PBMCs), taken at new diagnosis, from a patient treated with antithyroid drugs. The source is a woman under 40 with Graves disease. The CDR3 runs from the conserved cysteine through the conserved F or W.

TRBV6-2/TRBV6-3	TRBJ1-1	CASSQHSGGVNTEAFF
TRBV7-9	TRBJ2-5	CASSPPAQSVFQETQYF
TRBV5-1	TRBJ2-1	CASSLGALIPGEDNEQFF
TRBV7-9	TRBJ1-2	CASSSIGGYGYTF
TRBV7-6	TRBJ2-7	CASSLAADTSYEQYF
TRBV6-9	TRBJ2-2	CASSYYAGGPDTGELFF
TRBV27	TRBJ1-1	CASSFAGGSTEAFF
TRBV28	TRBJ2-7	CASSSDRGLDEQYF
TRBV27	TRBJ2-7	CASSLGGVEGESSYEQYF
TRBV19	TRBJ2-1	CASSIDLVGGSYNEQFF
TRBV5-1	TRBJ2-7	CASSFGNAYEQYF
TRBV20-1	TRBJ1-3	CSARVSGGFGNTIYF
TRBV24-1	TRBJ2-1	CATSDNAGTNIPYNEQFF
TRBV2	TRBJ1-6	CASSGGVSSYNSPLHF
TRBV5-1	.	CASSPAGVVETQYF
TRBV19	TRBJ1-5	CASSSGQRVGQPQHF
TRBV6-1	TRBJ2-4	CASSEWGDSDGIQYF
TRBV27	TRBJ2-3	CASSIGTLLTDTQYF
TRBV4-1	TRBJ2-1	CASSPEWENNEQFF
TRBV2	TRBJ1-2	CASPRSATGGYTF
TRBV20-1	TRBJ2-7	CSARVSKRGRTYEQYF
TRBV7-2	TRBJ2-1	CASSIYRGSSYNEQFF
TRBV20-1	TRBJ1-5	CSASGRTGSNQPQHF
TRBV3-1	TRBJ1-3	CASSQDSVGNTIYF
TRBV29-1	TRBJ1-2	CSVDRPGRTYGYTF
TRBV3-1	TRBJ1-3	CASSQDRGQYGDTIYF
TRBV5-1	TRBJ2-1	CASSLLANNEQFF
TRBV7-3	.	CASSLTGPTGGNEQFF
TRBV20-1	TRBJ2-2	CSARPSGRANTGELFF
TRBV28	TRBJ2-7	CASRSSTSGTLYEQYF
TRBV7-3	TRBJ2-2	CASSPSGPTGELFF
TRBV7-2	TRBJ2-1	CASSPLAGGNEQFF
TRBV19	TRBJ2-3	CASSQTGSTDTQYF
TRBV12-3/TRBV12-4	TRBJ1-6	CASSFKVHSPLHF
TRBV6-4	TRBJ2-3	CASSDSTSGSTDTQYF
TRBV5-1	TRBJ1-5	CASSFGPGTGKQSNQPQHF
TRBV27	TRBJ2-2	CASSPPNLAGVVGELFF
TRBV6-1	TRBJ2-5	CASTGSDPGGPFF
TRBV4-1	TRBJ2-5	CASSLNPVRGGRAGVETQYF
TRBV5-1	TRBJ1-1	CASSLGGNSRGQAEAFF
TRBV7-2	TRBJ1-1	CASSFRTITNTEAFF
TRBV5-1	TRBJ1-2	CASSLDTPLGYTF
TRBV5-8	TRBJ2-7	CASSSLTYTGTSGSYEQYF
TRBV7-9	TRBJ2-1	CASRTSGAGGNEQFF
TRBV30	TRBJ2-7	CAWARDNYEQYF
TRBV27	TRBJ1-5	CASTTAGGYQPQHF
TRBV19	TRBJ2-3	CASSIAAGGPTDTQYF
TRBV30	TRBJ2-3	CAWSWIPPDTQYF
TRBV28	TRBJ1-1	CAIALGFANTEAFF
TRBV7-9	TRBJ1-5	CASSAGGTSNQPQHF
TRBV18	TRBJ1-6	CASSPQQGSSSPLHF